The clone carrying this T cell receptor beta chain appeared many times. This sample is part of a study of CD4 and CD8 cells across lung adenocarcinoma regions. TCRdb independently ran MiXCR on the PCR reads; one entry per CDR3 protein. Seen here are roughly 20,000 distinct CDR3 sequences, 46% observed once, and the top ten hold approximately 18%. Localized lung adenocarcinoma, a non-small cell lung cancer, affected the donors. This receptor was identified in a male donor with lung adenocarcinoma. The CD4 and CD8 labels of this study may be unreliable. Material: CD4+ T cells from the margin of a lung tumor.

CDR3: CASSLQSGLNQPQHF. CDR3 DNA: TGTGCCAGCAGCTTACAATCGGGTCTCAATCAGCCCCAGCATTTT. V and J are TRBV7-6 and TRBJ1-5, with unresolved D. This CDR3 region has 15 residues. The V gene's germline CDR1 is SGHVS and CDR2 FNYEAQ. V was cut by 2 bases and J by 3 bases, with 11 bases left in between.